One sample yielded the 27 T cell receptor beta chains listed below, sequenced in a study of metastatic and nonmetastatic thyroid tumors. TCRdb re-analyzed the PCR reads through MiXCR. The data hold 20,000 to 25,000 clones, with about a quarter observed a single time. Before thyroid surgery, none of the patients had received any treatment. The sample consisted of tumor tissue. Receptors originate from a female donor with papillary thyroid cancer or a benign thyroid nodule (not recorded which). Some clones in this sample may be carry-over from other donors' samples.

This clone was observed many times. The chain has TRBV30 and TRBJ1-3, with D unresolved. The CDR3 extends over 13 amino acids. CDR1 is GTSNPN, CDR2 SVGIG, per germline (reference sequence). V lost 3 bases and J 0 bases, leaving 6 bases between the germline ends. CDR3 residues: CAWSWYSGNTIYF. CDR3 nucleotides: TGTGCCTGGAGCTGGTACTCTGGAAACACCATATATTTT. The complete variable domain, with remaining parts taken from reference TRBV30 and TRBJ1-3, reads SQTIHQWPATLVQPVGSPLSLECTVEGTSNPNLYWYRQAAGRGLQLLFYSVGIGQISSEVPQNLSASRPQDRQFILSSKKLLLSDSGFYLCAWSWYSGNTIYFGEGSWLTVV.

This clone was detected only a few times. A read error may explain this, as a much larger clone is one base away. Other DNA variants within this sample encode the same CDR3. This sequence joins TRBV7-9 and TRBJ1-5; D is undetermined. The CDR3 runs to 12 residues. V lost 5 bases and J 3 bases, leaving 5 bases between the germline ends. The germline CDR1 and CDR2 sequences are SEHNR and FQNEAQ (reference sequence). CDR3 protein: CASSRDNQPQHF. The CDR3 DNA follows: TGTGCCAGCAGCAGAGACAATCAGCCCCAGCATTTT. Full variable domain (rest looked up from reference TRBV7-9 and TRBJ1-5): DTGVSQNPRHKITKRGQNVTFRCDPISEHNRLYWYRQTLGQGPEFLTYFQNEAQLEKSRLLSDRFSAERPKGSFSTLEIQRTEQGDSAMYLCASSRDNQPQHFGDGTRLSIL.

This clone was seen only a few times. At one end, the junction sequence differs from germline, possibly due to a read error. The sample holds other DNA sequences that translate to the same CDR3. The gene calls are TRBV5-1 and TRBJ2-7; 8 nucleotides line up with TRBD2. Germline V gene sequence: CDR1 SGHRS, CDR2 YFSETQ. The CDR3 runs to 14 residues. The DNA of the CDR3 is TGTGCCAGCAGCTTCGGACTAGCTGCCAGGGAGCAGTACTTC. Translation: CASSFGLAAREQYF.

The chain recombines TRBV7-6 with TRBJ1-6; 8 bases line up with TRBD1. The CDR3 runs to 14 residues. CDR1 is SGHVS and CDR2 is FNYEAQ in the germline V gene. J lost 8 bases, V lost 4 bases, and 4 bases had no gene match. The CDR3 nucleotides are TGTGCCAGCAGCTCCGGACAGGGCTATTCACCCCTCCACTTT. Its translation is CASSSGQGYSPLHF.

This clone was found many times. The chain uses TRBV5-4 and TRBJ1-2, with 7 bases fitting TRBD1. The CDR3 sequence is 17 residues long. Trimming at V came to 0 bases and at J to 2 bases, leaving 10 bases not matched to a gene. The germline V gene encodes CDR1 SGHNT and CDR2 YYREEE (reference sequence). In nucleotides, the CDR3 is TGTGCCAGCAGCTTGGGGCGAGACAGGGCACTGAACTATGGCTACACCTTC. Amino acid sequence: CASSLGRDRALNYGYTF.

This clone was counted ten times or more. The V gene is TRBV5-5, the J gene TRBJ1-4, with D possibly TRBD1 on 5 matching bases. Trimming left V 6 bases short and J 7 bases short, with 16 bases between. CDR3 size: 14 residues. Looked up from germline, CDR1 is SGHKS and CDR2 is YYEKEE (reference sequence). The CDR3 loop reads CASNKDPDSEKLFF. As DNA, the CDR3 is TGTGCCAGCAACAAAGACCCTGACAGTGAAAAACTGTTTTTT.

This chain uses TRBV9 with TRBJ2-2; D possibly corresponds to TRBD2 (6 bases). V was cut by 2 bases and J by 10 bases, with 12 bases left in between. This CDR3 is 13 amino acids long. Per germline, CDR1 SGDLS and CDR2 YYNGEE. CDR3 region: CASSVLPGVELFF. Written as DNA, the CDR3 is TGTGCCAGCAGCGTCCTCCCGGGGGTGGAGCTGTTTTTT.

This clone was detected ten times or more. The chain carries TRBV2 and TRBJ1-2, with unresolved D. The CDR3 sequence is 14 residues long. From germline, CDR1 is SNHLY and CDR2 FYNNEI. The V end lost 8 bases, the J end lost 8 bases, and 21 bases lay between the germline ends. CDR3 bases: TGTGCCAGCGGTGTGATAGAAAGGAAGAACGGCTACACCTTC. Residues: CASGVIERKNGYTF.

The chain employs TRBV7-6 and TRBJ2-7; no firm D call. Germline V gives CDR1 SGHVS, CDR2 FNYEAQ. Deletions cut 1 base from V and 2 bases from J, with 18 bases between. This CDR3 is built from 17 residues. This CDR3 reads CASSLEMNARVPYEQYF. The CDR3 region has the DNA TGTGCCAGCAGCTTAGAGATGAACGCAAGGGTCCCCTACGAGCAGTACTTC.

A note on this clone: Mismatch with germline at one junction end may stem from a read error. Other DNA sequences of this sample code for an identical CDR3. The CDR3 DNA is TGCGCCAGCTCTCCAGCGGATGGAAACACCATATATTTT. Protein: CASSPADGNTIYF. The chain joins TRBV18 to TRBJ1-3; D ambiguous. CDR1 is KGHSH, CDR2 LQKENI, per germline. The CDR3 is made up of 13 amino acids.

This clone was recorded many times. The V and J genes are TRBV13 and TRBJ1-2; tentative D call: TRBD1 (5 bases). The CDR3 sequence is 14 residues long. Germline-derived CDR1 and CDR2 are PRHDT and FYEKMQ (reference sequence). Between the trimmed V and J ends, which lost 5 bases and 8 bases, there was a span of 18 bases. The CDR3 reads CASSEKIGALGYTF. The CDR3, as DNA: TGTGCCAGCAGCGAAAAAATAGGGGCGTTGGGCTACACCTTC.

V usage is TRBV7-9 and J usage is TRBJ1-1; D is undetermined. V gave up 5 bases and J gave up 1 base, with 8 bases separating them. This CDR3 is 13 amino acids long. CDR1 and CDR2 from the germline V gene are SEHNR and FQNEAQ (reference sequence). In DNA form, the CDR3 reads TGTGCCAGCAGCCCGACCCAGAACACTGAAGCTTTCTTT. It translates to CASSPTQNTEAFF.

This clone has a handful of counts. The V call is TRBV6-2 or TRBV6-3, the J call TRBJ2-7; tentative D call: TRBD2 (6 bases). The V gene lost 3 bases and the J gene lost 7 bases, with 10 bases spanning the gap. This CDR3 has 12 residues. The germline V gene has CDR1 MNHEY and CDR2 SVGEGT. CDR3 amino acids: CASSYEGGEQYF. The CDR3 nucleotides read TGTGCCAGCAGTTATGAGGGAGGAGAGCAGTACTTC.

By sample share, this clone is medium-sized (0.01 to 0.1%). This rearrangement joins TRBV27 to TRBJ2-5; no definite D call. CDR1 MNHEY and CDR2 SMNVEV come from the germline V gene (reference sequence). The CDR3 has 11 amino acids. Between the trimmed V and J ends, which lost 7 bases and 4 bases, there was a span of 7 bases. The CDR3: CASTLGETQYF. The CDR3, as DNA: TGTGCCAGCACCCTAGGAGAGACCCAGTACTTC.

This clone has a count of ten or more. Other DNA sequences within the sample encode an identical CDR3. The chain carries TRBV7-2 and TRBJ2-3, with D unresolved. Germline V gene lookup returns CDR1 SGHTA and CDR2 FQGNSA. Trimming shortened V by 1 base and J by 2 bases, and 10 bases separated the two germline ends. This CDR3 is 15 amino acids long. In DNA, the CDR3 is TGTGCCAGCAGCTTAGGTGGCGGCTACACAGATACGCAGTATTTT. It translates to CASSLGGGYTDTQYF. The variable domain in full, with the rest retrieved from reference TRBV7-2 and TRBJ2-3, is GAGVSQSPSNKVTEKGKDVELRCDPISGHTALYWYRQSLGQGLEFLIYFQGNSAPDKSGLPSDRFSAERTGGSVSTLTIQRTQQEDSAVYLCASSLGGGYTDTQYFGPGTRLTVL.

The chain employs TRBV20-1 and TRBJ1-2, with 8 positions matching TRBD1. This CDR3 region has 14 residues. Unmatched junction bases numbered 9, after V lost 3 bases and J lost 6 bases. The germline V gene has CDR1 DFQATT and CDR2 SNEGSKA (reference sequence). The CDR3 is CSARRQGHSDGYTF. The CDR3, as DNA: TGCAGTGCTAGGCGACAGGGGCATTCGGATGGCTACACCTTC.

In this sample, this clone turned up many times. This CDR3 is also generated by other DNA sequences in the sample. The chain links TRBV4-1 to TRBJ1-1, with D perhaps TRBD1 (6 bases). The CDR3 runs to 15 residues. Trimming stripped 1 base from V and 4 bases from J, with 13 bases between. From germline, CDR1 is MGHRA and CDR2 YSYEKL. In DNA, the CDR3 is TGCGCCAGCAGCCAAGGACGGACAGCATCCACTGAAGCTTTCTTT. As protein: CASSQGRTASTEAFF.

CDR3 loop: CASSQVYNTEAFF. The CDR3 nucleotides read TGCGCCAGCAGCCAAGTGTATAACACTGAAGCTTTCTTT. The chain links TRBV4-1 to TRBJ1-1; D uncertain. The germline V and J ends were trimmed by 1 base and 2 bases, with 5 bases remaining between them. The CDR3 contains 13 residues. In germline, CDR1 is MGHRA, CDR2 YSYEKL.

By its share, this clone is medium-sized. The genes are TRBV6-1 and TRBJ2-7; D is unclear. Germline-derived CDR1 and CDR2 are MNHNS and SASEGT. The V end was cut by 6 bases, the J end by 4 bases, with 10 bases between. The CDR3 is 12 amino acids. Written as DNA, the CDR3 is TGTGCCAGCAGCCTTTTCGCGTACGAGCAGTACTTC. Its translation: CASSLFAYEQYF.

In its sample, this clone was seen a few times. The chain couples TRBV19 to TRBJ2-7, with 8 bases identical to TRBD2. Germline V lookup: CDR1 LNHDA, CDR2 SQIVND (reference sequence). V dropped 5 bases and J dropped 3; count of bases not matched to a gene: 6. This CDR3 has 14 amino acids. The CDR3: CASSVAGSNYEQYF. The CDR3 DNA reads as TGTGCCAGTAGTGTAGCGGGGTCAAACTACGAGCAGTACTTC. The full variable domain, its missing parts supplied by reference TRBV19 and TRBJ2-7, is DGGITQSPKYLFRKEGQNVTLSCEQNLNHDAMYWYRQDPGQGLRLIYYSQIVNDFQKGDIAEGYSVSREKKESFPLTVTSAQKNPTAFYLCASSVAGSNYEQYFGPGTRLTVT.

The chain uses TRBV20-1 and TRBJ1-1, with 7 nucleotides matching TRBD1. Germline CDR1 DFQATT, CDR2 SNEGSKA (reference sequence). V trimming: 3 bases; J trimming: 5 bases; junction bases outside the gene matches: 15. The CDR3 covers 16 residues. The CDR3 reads CSASSIQQIRGTEAFF. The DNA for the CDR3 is TGCAGTGCTAGCTCAATTCAACAGATCAGGGGGACTGAAGCTTTCTTT.

The CDR3 loop reads CASSPNGGSRGETQYF. As DNA, the CDR3 is TGTGCCAGCAGTCCTAACGGGGGGTCCCGGGGAGAGACCCAGTACTTC. The rearrangement links TRBV2 to TRBJ2-5, with TRBD2 matching over 7 bases. The CDR3 loop spans 16 amino acids. Trimming cost V 5 bases and J 4 bases; bases outside gene matches: 13. Germline lookup yields CDR1 SNHLY and CDR2 FYNNEI.

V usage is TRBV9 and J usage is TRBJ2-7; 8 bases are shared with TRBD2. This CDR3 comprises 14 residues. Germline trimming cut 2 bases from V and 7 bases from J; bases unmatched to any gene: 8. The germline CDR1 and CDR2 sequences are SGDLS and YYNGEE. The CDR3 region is CASSVGLGLGEQYF. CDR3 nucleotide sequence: TGTGCCAGCAGCGTGGGACTAGGGTTGGGGGAGCAGTACTTC.

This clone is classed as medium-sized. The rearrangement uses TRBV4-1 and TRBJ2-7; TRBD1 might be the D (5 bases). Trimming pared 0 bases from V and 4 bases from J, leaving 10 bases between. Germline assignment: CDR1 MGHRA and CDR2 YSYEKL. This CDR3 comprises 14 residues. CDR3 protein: CASSQDPRGYEQYF. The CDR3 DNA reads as TGCGCCAGCAGCCAAGATCCTAGGGGTTACGAGCAGTACTTC.

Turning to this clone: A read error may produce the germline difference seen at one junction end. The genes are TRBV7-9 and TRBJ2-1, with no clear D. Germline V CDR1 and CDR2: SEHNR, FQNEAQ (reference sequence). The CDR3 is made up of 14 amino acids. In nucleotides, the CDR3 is TGTGCCAACAGCCATATTAATGTTGGAAGTGAGCAGTTCTTC. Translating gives CANSHINVGSEQFF. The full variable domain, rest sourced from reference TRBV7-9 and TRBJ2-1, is DTGVSQNPRHKITKRGQNVTFRCDPISEHNRLYWYRQTLGQGPEFLTYFQNEAQLEKSRLLSDRFSAERPKGSFSTLEIQRTEQGDSAMYLCANSHINVGSEQFFGPGTRLTVL.

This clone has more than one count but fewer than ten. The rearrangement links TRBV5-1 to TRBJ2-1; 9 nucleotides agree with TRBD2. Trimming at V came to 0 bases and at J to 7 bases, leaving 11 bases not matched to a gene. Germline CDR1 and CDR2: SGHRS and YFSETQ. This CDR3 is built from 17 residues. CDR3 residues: CASSLGVGAGGENEQFF. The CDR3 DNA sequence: TGCGCCAGCAGCTTGGGTGTGGGAGCGGGAGGTGAGAATGAGCAGTTCTTC.

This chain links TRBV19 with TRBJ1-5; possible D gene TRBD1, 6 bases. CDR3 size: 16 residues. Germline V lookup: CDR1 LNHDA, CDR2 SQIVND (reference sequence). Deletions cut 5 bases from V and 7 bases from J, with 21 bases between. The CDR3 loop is CASSPMPTGPVQPQHF. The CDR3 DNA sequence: TGTGCCAGTAGTCCTATGCCCACAGGGCCAGTCCAGCCCCAGCATTTT.